Following are 11 T cell receptor beta chains from one sample sequenced in a study of monozygotic twins with inflammatory bowel disease. TCRdb re-called the 5' RACE reads and catalogs CDR3 proteins one per entry, DNA excluded. This sample's clone table lists just over 300,000 distinct CDR3 sequences. Sample: blood. The receptors stem from a human donor with ulcerative colitis or Crohn's disease, or a healthy co-twin of an affected twin (not recorded which).

The chain employs TRBV5-1 and TRBJ2-1; TCRdb selects TRBD2, and the lack of DNA leaves this call unchecked. The CDR3 has 15 amino acids. Per germline, CDR1 SGHRS and CDR2 YFSETQ. The CDR3 loop reads CASSLVRAGPNEQFF.

The genes are TRBV5-1 and TRBJ2-1; TCRdb lists TRBD2, though no DNA is available to test this call. Looked up from germline, CDR1 is SGHRS and CDR2 is YFSETQ. This CDR3 contains 15 residues. This CDR3 reads CTSSRSGGDYNEQFF.

V is TRBV7-3 and J is TRBJ2-3; TCRdb gives TRBD2 as the D gene, but with no DNA this cannot be confirmed. The CDR3 consists of 17 residues. Germline CDR1 SGHTA, CDR2 FQGTGA. The CDR3 protein is CASSLTSGGLRTDTQYF.

The chain combines TRBV9 with TRBJ1-5. Germline assignment: CDR1 SGDLS and CDR2 YYNGEE. The CDR3 is 14 amino acids. The CDR3 reads CASSADGENQPQHF. Looking up the rest from reference TRBV9 and TRBJ1-5 gives the full variable domain: DSGVTQTPKHLITATGQRVTLRCSPRSGDLSVYWYQQSLDQGLQFLIQYYNGEERAKGNILERFSAQQFPDLHSELNLSSLELGDSALYFCASSADGENQPQHFGDGTRLSIL.

The genes are TRBV10-3 and TRBJ1-1; TCRdb's D call, TRBD1, is unchecked because there is no DNA. The CDR3 runs to 14 residues. CDR1 and CDR2 from the germline V gene are ENHRY and SYGVKD. The CDR3 region is CAIRGQGENTEAFF.

The V and J genes are TRBV30 and TRBJ1-1. Germline V lookup: CDR1 GTSNPN, CDR2 SVGIG (reference sequence). The CDR3 extends over 13 amino acids. This CDR3 is CAWSVKLNTEAFF.

The CDR3 reads CASSEEGGQLETQYF. The V call is TRBV9, the J call TRBJ2-5; TCRdb returns TRBD1, unconfirmable since there is no DNA. CDR3 size: 15 residues. Germline CDR1 SGDLS, CDR2 YYNGEE.

This chain joins TRBV28 and TRBJ1-5; the D call of TRBD1 rests on TCRdb alone, since no DNA is present to check it. The CDR3 sequence is 16 residues long. From germline, CDR1 is MDHEN and CDR2 SYDVKM. CDR3 in amino acids: CASLTVTGRRNQPQHF.

The V gene is TRBV19, the J gene TRBJ2-6. The germline V gene has CDR1 LNHDA and CDR2 SQIVND (reference sequence). CDR3 length: 15 amino acids. The CDR3 reads CASSVSSSGANVLTF.

The V and J genes are TRBV19 and TRBJ2-5; the D call from TCRdb, TRBD2, cannot be confirmed without DNA. Germline CDR1 is LNHDA and CDR2 is SQIVND (reference sequence). The CDR3 runs 13 residues. CDR3: CASSISGSETQYF.

The rearrangement links TRBV6-2 or TRBV6-3 to TRBJ1-1. This CDR3 is 13 amino acids long. Germline loops: CDR1 MNHEY, CDR2 SVGEGT. The CDR3 here is CASRPNMNTEAFF.